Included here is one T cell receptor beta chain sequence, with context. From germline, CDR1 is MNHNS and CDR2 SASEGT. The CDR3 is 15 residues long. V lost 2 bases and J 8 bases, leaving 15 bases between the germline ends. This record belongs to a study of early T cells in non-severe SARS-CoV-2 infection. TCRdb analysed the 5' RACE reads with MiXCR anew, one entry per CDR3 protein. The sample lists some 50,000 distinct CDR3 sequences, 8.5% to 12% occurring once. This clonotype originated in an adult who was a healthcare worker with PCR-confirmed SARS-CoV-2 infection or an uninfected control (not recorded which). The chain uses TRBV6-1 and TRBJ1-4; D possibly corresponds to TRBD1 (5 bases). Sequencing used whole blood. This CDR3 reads CASSERIGAREKLFF. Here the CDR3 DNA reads TGTGCCAGCAGTGAAAGGATAGGGGCGCGAGAAAAACTGTTTTTT.